This TCR beta chain is from a study of shared clonotypes between healthy human individuals. Healthy and HIV-negative, the adult donors had no recent acute infections or vaccinations. All participating donors were Caucasian adults from Nashville, Tennessee. CD4+ cells were split into CD45RA+ naive and CD45RA-negative memory subsets. The assay was immunoSEQ multiplex PCR, and TCRdb's table has in-frame clones only and misses some. The sample consists of fewer than 1.8 million clones, approximately 98.5% of them appearing once. The CDR3 runs to 14 residues. V shed 5 bases and J shed 4 bases, with 12 bases lying between them. Germline loops: CDR1 SEHNR, CDR2 FQNEAQ (reference sequence).

This sequence was found in a man aged 25 to 40 in good health. This sequence joins TRBV7-9 and TRBJ1-5; D perhaps matches TRBD1 (5 bases). The sequenced sample was naive CD4+ T cells sorted from blood. Specified subset: CD45RA+ positively selected. The CDR3 region is CASSPAGGNQPQHF. In DNA, the CDR3 is TGTGCCAGCAGCCCCGCGGGGGGTAATCAGCCCCAGCATTTT.